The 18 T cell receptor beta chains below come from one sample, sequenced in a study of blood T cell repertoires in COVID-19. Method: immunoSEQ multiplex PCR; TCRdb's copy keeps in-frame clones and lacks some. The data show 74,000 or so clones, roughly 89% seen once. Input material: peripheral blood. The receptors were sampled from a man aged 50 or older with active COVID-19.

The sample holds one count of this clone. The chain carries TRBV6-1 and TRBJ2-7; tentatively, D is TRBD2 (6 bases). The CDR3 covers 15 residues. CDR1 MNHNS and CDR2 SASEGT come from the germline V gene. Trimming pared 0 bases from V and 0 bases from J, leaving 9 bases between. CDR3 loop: CASSEARGSSYEQYF. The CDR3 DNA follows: TGTGCCAGCAGTGAAGCGCGGGGTAGCTCCTACGAGCAGTACTTC.

The CDR3 sequence: CASSARTRSYGYTF. CDR3 bases: TGTGCCAGCAGTGCTCGTACACGGAGCTATGGCTACACCTTC. The chain combines TRBV2 with TRBJ1-2; no firm D call. CDR3 length: 14 amino acids. The V end lost 4 bases, the J end lost 4 bases, and 13 bases lay between the germline ends. Germline V lookup: CDR1 SNHLY, CDR2 FYNNEI.

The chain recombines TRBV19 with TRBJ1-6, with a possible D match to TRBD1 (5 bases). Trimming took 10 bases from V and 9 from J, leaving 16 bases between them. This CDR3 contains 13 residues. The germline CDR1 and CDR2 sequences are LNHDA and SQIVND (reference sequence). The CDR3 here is CATRAGGTSPLHF. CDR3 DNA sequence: TGTGCCACCCGCGCGGGGGGTACTTCACCCCTCCACTTT.

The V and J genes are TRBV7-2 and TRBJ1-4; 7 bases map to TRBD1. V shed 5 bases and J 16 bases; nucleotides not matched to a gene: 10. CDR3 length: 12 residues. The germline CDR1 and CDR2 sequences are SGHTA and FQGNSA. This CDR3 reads CASSQLGGQSFF. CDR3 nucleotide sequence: TGTGCCAGCAGCCAGCTAGGGGGACAGTCGTTTTTT.

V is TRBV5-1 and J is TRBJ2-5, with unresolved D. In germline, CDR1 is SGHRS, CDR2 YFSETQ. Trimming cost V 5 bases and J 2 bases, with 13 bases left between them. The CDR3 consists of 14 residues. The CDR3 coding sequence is TGCGCCAGCAGGGCAGGCCCCTCTCAAGAGACCCAGTACTTC. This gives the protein CASRAGPSQETQYF.

CDR3 DNA: TGCGCCAGCAGCCGGGAGGGGGCAACTAATGAAAAACTGTTTTTT. Amino acids: CASSREGATNEKLFF. The V call is TRBV5-1, the J call TRBJ1-4, with a tentative D call TRBD1 (6 bases). The CDR3 contains 15 residues. The V and J ends lost 4 bases and 0 bases respectively, with 10 bases between them. Germline CDR1 SGHRS, CDR2 YFSETQ.

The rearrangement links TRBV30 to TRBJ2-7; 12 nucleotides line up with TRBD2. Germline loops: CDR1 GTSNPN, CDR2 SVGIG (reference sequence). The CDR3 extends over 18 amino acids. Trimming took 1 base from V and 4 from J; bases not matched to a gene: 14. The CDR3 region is CAWSGGLAGTTDPYEQYF. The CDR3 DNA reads TGTGCCTGGAGTGGCGGACTAGCGGGGACCACAGACCCTTACGAGCAGTACTTC.

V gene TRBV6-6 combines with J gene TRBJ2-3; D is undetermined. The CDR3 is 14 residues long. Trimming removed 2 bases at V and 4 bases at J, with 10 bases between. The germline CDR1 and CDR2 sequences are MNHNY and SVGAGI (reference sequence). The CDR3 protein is CASSYIVRSDTQYF. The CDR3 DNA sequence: TGTGCCAGCAGTTACATAGTGCGCTCAGATACGCAGTATTTT.

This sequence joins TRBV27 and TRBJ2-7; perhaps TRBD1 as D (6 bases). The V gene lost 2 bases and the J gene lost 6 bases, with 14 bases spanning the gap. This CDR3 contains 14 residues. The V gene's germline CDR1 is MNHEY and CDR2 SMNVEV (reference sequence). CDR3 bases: TGTGCCAGCAGTTTAGTTGGCGAAGGGGGCGAGCAGTACTTC. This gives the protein CASSLVGEGGEQYF.

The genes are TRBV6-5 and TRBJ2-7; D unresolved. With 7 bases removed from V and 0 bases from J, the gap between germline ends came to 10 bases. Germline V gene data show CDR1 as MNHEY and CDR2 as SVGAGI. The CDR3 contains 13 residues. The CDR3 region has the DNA TGTGCCAGCAAGGAGCCCTTCTCCTACGAGCAGTACTTC. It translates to CASKEPFSYEQYF.

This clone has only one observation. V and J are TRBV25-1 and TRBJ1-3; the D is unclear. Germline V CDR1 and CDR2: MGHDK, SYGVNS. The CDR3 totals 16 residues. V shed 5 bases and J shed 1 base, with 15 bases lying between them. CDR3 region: CASSPKGWRSGNTIYF. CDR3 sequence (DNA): TGTGCCAGCAGTCCTAAGGGATGGAGGTCTGGAAACACCATATATTTT.

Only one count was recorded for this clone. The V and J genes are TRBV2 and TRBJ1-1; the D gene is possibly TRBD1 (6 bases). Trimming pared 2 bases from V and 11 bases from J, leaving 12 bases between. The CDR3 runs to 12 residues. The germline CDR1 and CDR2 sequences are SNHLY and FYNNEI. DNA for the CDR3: TGTGCCAGCAGTGAACTGGGGGGGCTGGCTTTCTTT. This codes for CASSELGGLAFF.

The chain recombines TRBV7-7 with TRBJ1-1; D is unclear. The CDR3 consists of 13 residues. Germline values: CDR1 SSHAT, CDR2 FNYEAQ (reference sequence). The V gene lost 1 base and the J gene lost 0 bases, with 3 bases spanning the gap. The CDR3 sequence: CASSLELNTEAFF. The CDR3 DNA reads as TGTGCCAGCAGCTTAGAGCTGAACACTGAAGCTTTCTTT. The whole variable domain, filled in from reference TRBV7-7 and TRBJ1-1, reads GAGVSQSPRYKVTKRGQDVTLRCDPISSHATLYWYQQALGQGPEFLTYFNYEAQPDKSGLPSDRFSAERPEGSISTLTIQRTEQRDSAMYRCASSLELNTEAFFGQGTRLTVV.

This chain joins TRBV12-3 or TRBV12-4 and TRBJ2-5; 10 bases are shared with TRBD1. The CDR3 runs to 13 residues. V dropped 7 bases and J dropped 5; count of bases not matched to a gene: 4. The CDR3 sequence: CASTTGGVETQYF. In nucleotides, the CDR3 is TGTGCCAGCACGACAGGGGGCGTTGAGACCCAGTACTTC.

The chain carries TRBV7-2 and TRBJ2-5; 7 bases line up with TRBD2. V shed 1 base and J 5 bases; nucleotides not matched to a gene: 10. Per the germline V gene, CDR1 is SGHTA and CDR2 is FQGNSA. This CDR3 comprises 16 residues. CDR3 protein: CASSLVGGGSAETQYF. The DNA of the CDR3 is TGTGCCAGCAGCTTAGTGGGCGGGGGTTCGGCGGAGACCCAGTACTTC.

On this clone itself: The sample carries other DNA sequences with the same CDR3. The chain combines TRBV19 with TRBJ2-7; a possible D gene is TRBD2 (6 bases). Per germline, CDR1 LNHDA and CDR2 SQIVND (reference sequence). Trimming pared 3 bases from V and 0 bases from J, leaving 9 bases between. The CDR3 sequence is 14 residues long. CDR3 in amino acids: CASSIAGGSYEQYF. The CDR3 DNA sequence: TGTGCCAGTAGTATCGCCGGGGGCTCCTACGAGCAGTACTTC.

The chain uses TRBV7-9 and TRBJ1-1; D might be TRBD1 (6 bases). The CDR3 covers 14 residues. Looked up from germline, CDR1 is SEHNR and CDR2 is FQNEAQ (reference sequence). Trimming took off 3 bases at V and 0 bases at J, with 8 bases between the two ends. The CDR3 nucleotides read TGTGCCAGCAGCTTTGGGGGCGTGAACACTGAAGCTTTCTTT. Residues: CASSFGGVNTEAFF.

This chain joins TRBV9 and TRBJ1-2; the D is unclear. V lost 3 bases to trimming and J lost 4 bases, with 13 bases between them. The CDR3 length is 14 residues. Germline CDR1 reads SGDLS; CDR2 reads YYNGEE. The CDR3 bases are TGTGCCAGCAGCGCCCCAAGCGGTGGCTATGGCTACACCTTC. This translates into CASSAPSGGYGYTF.